This T cell receptor beta chain was sequenced in a study of blood T cell repertoires in COVID-19. Assay: immunoSEQ multiplex PCR; the TCRdb copy retains only in-frame clones and omits some. The data contain 200,000 to 250,000 clones, around 85% of them singletons. The CDR3 spans 11 residues. The ends lost 11 bases at V and 5 bases at J; junction bases unmatched: 6. Germline CDR1 is MDHEN and CDR2 is SYDVKM. Specimen: PBMCs or T cells enriched from blood (not recorded which). The receptor's source is a middle-aged man who had recovered from COVID-19. V gene TRBV28 combines with J gene TRBJ2-7; TRBD1 agrees at 7 bases. The CDR3 protein is CASGQPHEQYF. For the CDR3, the DNA is TGTGCCTCGGGACAGCCCCACGAGCAGTACTTC. Looking up the rest from reference TRBV28 and TRBJ2-7 gives the full variable domain: DVKVTQSSRYLVKRTGEKVFLECVQDMDHENMFWYRQDPGLGLRLIYFSYDVKMKEKGDIPEGYSVSREKKERFSLILESASTNQTSMYLCASGQPHEQYFGPGTRLTVT.